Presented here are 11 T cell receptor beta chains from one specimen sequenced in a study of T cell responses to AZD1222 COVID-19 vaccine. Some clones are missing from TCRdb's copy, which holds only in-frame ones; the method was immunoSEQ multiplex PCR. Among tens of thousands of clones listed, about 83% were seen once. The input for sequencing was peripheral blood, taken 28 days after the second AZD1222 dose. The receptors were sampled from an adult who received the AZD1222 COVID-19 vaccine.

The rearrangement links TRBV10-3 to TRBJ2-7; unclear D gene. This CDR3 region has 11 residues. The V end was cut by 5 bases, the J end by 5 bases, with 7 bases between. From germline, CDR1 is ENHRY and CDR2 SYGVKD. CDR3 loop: CAISTRNEQYF. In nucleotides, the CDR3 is TGTGCCATCAGTACCCGAAACGAGCAGTACTTC.

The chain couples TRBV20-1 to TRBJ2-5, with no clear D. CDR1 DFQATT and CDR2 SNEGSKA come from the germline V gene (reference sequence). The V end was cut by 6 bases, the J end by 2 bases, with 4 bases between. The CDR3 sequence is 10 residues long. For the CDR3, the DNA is TGCAGTGCGAGGCAAGAGACCCAGTACTTC. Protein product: CSARQETQYF.

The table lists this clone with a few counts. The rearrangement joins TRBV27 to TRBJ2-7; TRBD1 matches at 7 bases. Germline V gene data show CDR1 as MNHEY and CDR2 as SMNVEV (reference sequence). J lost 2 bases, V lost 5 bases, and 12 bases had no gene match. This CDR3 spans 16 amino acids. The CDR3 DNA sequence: TGTGCCAGCAGTCTAACTCCGGGACAGCGAGCCTACGAGCAGTACTTC. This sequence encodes CASSLTPGQRAYEQYF.

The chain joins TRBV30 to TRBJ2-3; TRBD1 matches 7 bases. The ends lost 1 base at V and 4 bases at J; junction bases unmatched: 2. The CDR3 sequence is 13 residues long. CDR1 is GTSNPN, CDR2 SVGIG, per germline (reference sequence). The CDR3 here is CAWSEGGPDTQYF. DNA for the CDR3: TGTGCCTGGAGTGAAGGGGGCCCAGATACGCAGTATTTT.

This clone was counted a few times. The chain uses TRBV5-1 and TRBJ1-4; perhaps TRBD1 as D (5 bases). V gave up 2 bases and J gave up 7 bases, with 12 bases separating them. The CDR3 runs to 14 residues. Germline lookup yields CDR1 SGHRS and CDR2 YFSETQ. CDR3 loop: CASSFGQGGEKLFF. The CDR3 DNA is TGCGCCAGCAGCTTTGGCCAGGGTGGTGAAAAACTGTTTTTT.

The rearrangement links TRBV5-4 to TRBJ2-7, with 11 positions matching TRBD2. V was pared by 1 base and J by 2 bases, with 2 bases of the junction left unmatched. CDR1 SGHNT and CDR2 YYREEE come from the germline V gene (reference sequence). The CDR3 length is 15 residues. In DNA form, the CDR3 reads TGTGCCAGCAGCTTGTCACTAGCGGGAGCCTACGAGCAGTACTTC. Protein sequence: CASSLSLAGAYEQYF.

Here the CDR3 DNA reads TGTGCCAGCAGCTTCTCAGGGGACCCCCGCTACGAGCAGTACTTC. Protein product: CASSFSGDPRYEQYF. The chain has TRBV28 and TRBJ2-7; TRBD1 is a possible D gene (6 bases). The ends were cut back, 6 bases at V and 3 bases at J, with 18 bases in the middle. Germline CDR1 and CDR2: MDHEN and SYDVKM. The CDR3 length is 15 residues.

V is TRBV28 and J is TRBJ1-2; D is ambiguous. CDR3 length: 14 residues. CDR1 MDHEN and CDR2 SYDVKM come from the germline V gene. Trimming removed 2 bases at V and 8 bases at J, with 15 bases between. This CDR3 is CASSLNDGVEGYTF. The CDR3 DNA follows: TGTGCCAGCAGTTTAAATGACGGGGTCGAGGGCTACACCTTC.

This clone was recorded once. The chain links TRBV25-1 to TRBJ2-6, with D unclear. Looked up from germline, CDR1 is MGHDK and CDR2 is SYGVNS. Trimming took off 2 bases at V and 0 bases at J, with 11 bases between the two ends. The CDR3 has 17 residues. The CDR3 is CASSEPTTRSGANVLTF. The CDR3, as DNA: TGTGCCAGCAGTGAACCGACGACACGCTCTGGGGCCAACGTCCTGACTTTC.

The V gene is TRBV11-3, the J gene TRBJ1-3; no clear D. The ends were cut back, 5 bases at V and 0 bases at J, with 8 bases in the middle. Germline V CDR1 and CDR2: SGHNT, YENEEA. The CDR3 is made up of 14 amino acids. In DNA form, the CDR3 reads TGTGCCAGCAGCGCGCGTAACTCTGGAAACACCATATATTTT. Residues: CASSARNSGNTIYF.

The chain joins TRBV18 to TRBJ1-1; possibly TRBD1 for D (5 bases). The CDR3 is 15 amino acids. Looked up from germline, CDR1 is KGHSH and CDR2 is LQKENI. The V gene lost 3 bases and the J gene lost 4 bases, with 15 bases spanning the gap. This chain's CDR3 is CASSPDLGRGTEAFF. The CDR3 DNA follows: TGTGCCAGCTCACCCGACCTGGGGAGGGGCACTGAAGCTTTCTTT.